Listed below are T cell receptor beta chains from one sample, sequenced in a study of blood T cell repertoires in COVID-19. TCRdb keeps only in-frame clones here, not all; method: immunoSEQ multiplex PCR. The sample includes roughly 55,000 clones, 86% of them seen just once. Sequenced input: peripheral blood. The receptors stem from a man in his 70s with active COVID-19. Both conserved end residues are trimmed from each CDR3. Fields, in order: CDR3 protein, V gene.

CDR3: ASSVTGSGNTIY
V: TRBV5-6

CDR3: ASRRGDYQETQY
V: TRBV2

CDR3: ASRHPRDRGIWTEAF
V: TRBV19

CDR3: ASSPLTIQETQY
V: TRBV18

CDR3: ASSRTARETQY
V: TRBV7-2

CDR3: ASSNLVSQETQY
V: TRBV9

CDR3: ASSLVTGNTEAF
V: TRBV7-8

CDR3: ASSGGTGGPYEQY
V: TRBV9

CDR3: ASSLASTGNTIY
V: TRBV5-5

CDR3: ASSPPVRGLVTDTQY
V: TRBV2

CDR3: ASSLNGGTDTQY
V: TRBV7-2

CDR3: ASSQDQKGELF
V: TRBV3-1/TRBV3-2

CDR3: ASSFYLNTEAF
V: TRBV7-8

CDR3: AISESWTANGYT
V: TRBV10-3

CDR3: ASSSEPPGGTTNEKLF
V: TRBV4-2

CDR3: ASSLDRGSGNTIY
V: TRBV7-9

CDR3: ATSRGGGAGSTDTQY
V: TRBV15

CDR3: ASSSGTGNQPQH
V: TRBV7-9

CDR3: ASTPRWGPSSNYEQY
V: TRBV27

CDR3: ASSQWTSGGAGTDTQY
V: TRBV7-6

CDR3: ATGAESGLRGGYT
V: TRBV10-3

CDR3: ASSPGTGYSPLH
V: TRBV5-5

CDR3: ASTSWGQGAGNEQF
V: TRBV27

CDR3: ASSSPPTGVGEAF
V: TRBV5-4

CDR3: ASSSEQGFSYNEQF
V: TRBV7-9

CDR3: ASSPQGTGLGQY
V: TRBV18

CDR3: ASSDPRQGGSAF
V: TRBV6-4

CDR3: ASSPGLGEGETQY
V: TRBV11-3

CDR3: ASSQSRGGAGGYT
V: TRBV23-1

CDR3: ASSPRQGTYGYT
V: TRBV6-5

CDR3: ASSLDRGKTQY
V: TRBV5-6

CDR3: ASSQPSEDGTEAF
V: TRBV4-3

CDR3: ASSDPPTGYYGYT
V: TRBV5-6

CDR3: ASSYSIQGKHNEQF
V: TRBV6-5

CDR3: ASSSSGREKLF
V: TRBV7-2

CDR3: ASSFRLAGTTDTQY
V: TRBV5-6

CDR3: ASSDSRLGRNEQF
V: TRBV6-4

CDR3: ASSFSAQGGGYT
V: TRBV5-4

CDR3: ASSLGQGGTNEQF
V: TRBV7-6

CDR3: ASSYGGGYT
V: TRBV9

CDR3: ASSEGGRASDTQY
V: TRBV6-1